The following is a T cell receptor beta chain sequence with its context. No antigen is known for it. One base away there is no much larger clone; base qualities are not given. Collaborating institutions collected whole blood in K2EDTA tubes following their own protocols. For TCRbeta analysis, collaborator samples were shipped as frozen whole blood, as isolated PBMCs, or as DNA extracted from either sample type. The data belong to a study of blood T cell repertoires in COVID-19 (dated by TCRdb to between 2020 and 2021). Some background on the complete study: Collaborator samples came from the United States, Italy and Spain and covered acute and convalescent phases of COVID-19. The prospective study material was composed of cDNA or gDNA derived from T cells, B-cell-depleted T cells, or PBMCs. Subjects who had been exposed to COVID-19, were actively infected with it, or had recovered from it provided the deeply sampled blood TCRbeta repertoires that made up the dataset. The repertoires were released in a freely available public database intended as a resource for research on the immune response to SARS-CoV-2. Samples were obtained from the ongoing ImmuneRACE study (first 160 participants) and from about 1,300 subjects provided by 6 global collaborators. Nearly every sample came with metadata listing a de-identified subject ID, COVID-19 status, age in years and sex. Where available, HLA class I and class II types were obtained from metadata supplied by the sample provider rather than from assay-based typing. The research as a whole found: The amount of clinical and demographic metadata varied by source and participant and was provided uncurated.

The immunoSEQ Assay, a bias-controlled multiplex PCR, was used to amplify TCRbeta CDR3 regions from genomic DNA. The paper's data handling went like this. Nucleated cell counts per sample were estimated from amplification of reference gene primers within the assay. To quantify the absolute abundance of each unique TCRbeta CDR3 rearrangement, sequence reads were collapsed and filtered. Productive Simpson clonality was computed per sample as the square root of Simpson's diversity index over productive rearrangements. In its TCRdb copy, this immuneACCESS table keeps in-frame sequences only and misses some clones. Where compared with another copy, unresolved V genes explain less than half of these, and the others have no known cause. V and J calls and clone size come straight from that table; D and trimming were deduced from the DNA. This sample is represented by more than 20,000 clones; around 90% of them were singletons. The leading ten clones occupy around 15% of the sample.

The CDR3 goes from the cysteine to the phenylalanine over 17 residues. Only the CDR3 portion is preserved as DNA: 51 bases, with reading frame beginning at the first base. Clipping removes 2 bases from V and 4 bases from J, with 8 as the unmatched junction base count. CDR1 KGHSH and CDR2 LQKENI are derived from the germline V gene. Sequenced input: peripheral blood. This chain joins TRBV18 to TRBJ2-2, with 9 bases aligning to TRBD2. This TCR was sampled from a man aged 65 to 85 with acute or convalescent COVID-19. The CDR3 loop reads CASSPGIAGAGTGELFF. The nucleotide sequence is given as TGTGCCAGCTCACCAGGGATAGCGGGAGCGGGCACCGGGGAGCTGTTTTTT.